Below are 15 T cell receptor beta chains sequenced from a single sample in a study of cytomegalovirus exposure and HLA in healthy donors. Primers for the PCR totalled 60 Vbeta and 13 Jbeta. Profiled with immunoSEQ multiplex PCR; TCRdb holds only in-frame clones, not every one. The sample records 280,000 or so clones, roughly 90% being singletons. The sequencing sample was made of PBMCs. Receptors were obtained from a woman younger than 35 in good health and CMV-seronegative.

This chain uses TRBV6-1 with TRBJ2-7; 9 bases match TRBD1. The CDR3 length is 14 residues. Germline CDR1 reads MNHNS; CDR2 reads SASEGT. With 5 bases clipped from V and 3 bases from J, the junction kept 5 bases outside the gene matches. The CDR3 sequence: CASSRGQGVYEQYF. Written as DNA, the CDR3 is TGTGCCAGCAGTAGGGGACAGGGTGTCTACGAGCAGTACTTC.

The chain recombines TRBV30 with TRBJ1-2; D remains ambiguous. Trimming removed 2 bases at V and 6 bases at J, with 22 bases between. The germline gives CDR1 GTSNPN, CDR2 SVGIG (reference sequence). This CDR3 has 16 residues. Here the CDR3 DNA reads TGTGCCTGGAGTTTCTCTAGGCCCATCCCTCGTGATGGCTACACCTTC. It encodes CAWSFSRPIPRDGYTF.

The rearrangement joins TRBV18 to TRBJ2-5, with no clear D. The CDR3 sequence is 13 residues long. CDR1 is KGHSH, CDR2 LQKENI, per germline. V was clipped by 7 bases and J by 2 bases, with 11 bases between them. The CDR3 is CASFVGQQETQYF. The CDR3 DNA follows: TGTGCCAGCTTTGTTGGGCAACAAGAGACCCAGTACTTC.

In regard to this clone: This CDR3 is missing its conserved last phenylalanine or tryptophan, likely due to a read error. The chain uses TRBV6-1 and TRBJ1-6; no firm D call. V was shortened by 2 bases and J by 0 bases, with 8 bases between the two germline ends. CDR3 length: 16 residues. Looked up from germline, CDR1 is MNHNS and CDR2 is SASEGT. The CDR3, as DNA: TGTGCCAGCAGTGAACGACGGAGCTCCTATAATTCACCCCTCCACGTT. Amino acid sequence: CASSERRSSYNSPLHV.

The rearrangement uses TRBV2 and TRBJ2-5; possible D gene TRBD1, 6 bases. TRBJ2-7 matches the DNA end more closely, so the J call is doubtful. The germline CDR1 and CDR2 sequences are SNHLY and FYNNEI. The CDR3 totals 16 residues. The CDR3 region is CASSDSPGQKPYEQYF. DNA for the CDR3: TGTGCCAGCAGTGATTCCCCTGGACAGAAACCCTACGAGCAGTACTTC.

This chain uses TRBV30 with TRBJ2-1, with a tentative D call TRBD1 (6 bases). Germline V CDR1 and CDR2: GTSNPN, SVGIG (reference sequence). The CDR3 consists of 15 residues. Between the trimmed V and J ends, which lost 8 bases and 0 bases, there was a span of 17 bases. CDR3 in amino acids: CAGIPRGSSYNEQFF. The CDR3, as DNA: TGTGCCGGTATCCCCAGGGGAAGCTCCTACAATGAGCAGTTCTTC.

This chain links TRBV27 with TRBJ2-1; TRBD2 matches at 8 bases. The CDR3 loop spans 15 amino acids. With 8 bases clipped from V and 1 base from J, the junction kept 7 bases outside the gene matches. Looked up from germline, CDR1 is MNHEY and CDR2 is SMNVEV (reference sequence). The CDR3, as DNA: TGTGCCAGCGGGTTGACTAGCGCGTCCTACAATGAGCAGTTCTTC. It specifies CASGLTSASYNEQFF.

This rearrangement joins TRBV19 to TRBJ1-1, with 9 bases that match TRBD1. CDR3 length: 17 residues. V dropped 2 bases and J dropped 3; count of bases not matched to a gene: 10. CDR1 and CDR2 from the germline V gene are LNHDA and SQIVND (reference sequence). The CDR3 region has the DNA TGTGCCAGTAGTATATGGGGCGGGACAGGGAGGGACACTGAAGCTTTCTTT. It is translated as CASSIWGGTGRDTEAFF.

The chain is built from TRBV6-5 and TRBJ1-4; perhaps TRBD1 as D (6 bases). CDR3 length equals 15 residues. Trimming left V 7 bases short and J 7 bases short, with 19 bases between. Germline V gives CDR1 MNHEY, CDR2 SVGAGI. Here the CDR3 reads CASTSSPGGLEKLFF. CDR3 coding DNA: TGTGCCAGCACCTCGTCCCCTGGGGGCCTTGAAAAACTGTTTTTT.

The chain combines TRBV19 with TRBJ1-2, with a possible D match to TRBD1 (5 bases). Trimming shortened V by 3 bases and J by 4 bases, and 12 bases separated the two germline ends. Germline CDR1 reads LNHDA; CDR2 reads SQIVND (reference sequence). The CDR3 contains 14 residues. The CDR3 loop reads CASSIGQILYGYTF. The CDR3, as DNA: TGTGCCAGTAGTATTGGACAAATCCTCTATGGCTACACCTTC.

The DNA of the CDR3 is TGCGCCAGCAGCTTGATGGATCAGAGGGGCTACACCTTC. The encoded protein is CASSLMDQRGYTF. This chain uses TRBV5-1 with TRBJ1-2, with no clear D. Between the trimmed V and J ends, which lost 1 base and 8 bases, there was a span of 12 bases. There are 13 residues in the CDR3. Germline CDR1 and CDR2: SGHRS and YFSETQ.

V usage is TRBV1 and J usage is TRBJ2-7; TRBD1, as called in the table, went unchecked against the DNA. TRBV1 is deemed a pseudogene. CDR3 length: 13 residues. The CDR3 reads CTSSNRQPHEQYF. The CDR3 region has the DNA TGCACCAGCAGCAATAGACAGCCCCACGAGCAGTACTTC.

J is TRBJ1-2 and V is TRBV7-9, with 8 bases lining up with TRBD1. The germline gives CDR1 SEHNR, CDR2 FQNEAQ (reference sequence). The CDR3 has 13 amino acids. J gave up 6 bases and V 6 bases, and 6 bases lay outside the gene matches. In DNA, the CDR3 is TGTGCCAGCAGGGAACAGGGGGGGGATGGCTACACCTTC. It specifies CASREQGGDGYTF.

This clone was observed a single time. One end of the junction does not line up with germline, which may come from a read error. This chain uses TRBV7-9 with TRBJ2-7; TRBD1 might be the D (6 bases). Germline V CDR1 and CDR2: SEHNR, FQNEAQ (reference sequence). This CDR3 has 15 residues. CDR3 in amino acids: CSSSLRIQGHGEQYF. The DNA of the CDR3 is TGTTCCAGCAGCCTCCGAATCCAGGGGCATGGCGAGCAGTACTTC.

The chain joins TRBV7-9 to TRBJ2-7; 7 bases map to TRBD2. Germline-derived CDR1 and CDR2 are SEHNR and FQNEAQ (reference sequence). The ends lost 5 bases at V and 0 bases at J; junction bases unmatched: 4. The CDR3 loop spans 14 amino acids. This CDR3 reads CASSPRGTSYEQYF. Written as DNA, the CDR3 is TGTGCCAGCAGCCCGCGGGGGACCTCCTACGAGCAGTACTTC.